This T cell receptor (beta chain) was sequenced in a study of cytomegalovirus exposure and HLA in healthy donors. V lost 7 bases to trimming and J lost 3 bases, with 13 bases between them. CDR3 size: 14 residues. Germline CDR1 is LNHDA and CDR2 is SQIVND (reference sequence). Primers for the PCR totalled 60 Vbeta and 13 Jbeta. Sequencing was performed with immunoSEQ multiplex PCR; in TCRdb, only in-frame clones are kept and a portion is missing. The sample holds some 60,000 clones, 70% to 85% seen once. This clonotype originated in a middle-aged man in good health and CMV-seronegative. The gene calls are TRBV19 and TRBJ1-5, with D possibly TRBD1 on 5 matching bases. Sequencing was performed on PBMCs. CDR3 in DNA: TGTGCCAGTACCCTGGGGGGGGTCAATCAGCCCCAGCATTTT. Translating it yields CASTLGGVNQPQHF.